This T cell receptor (beta chain) was recorded in a study of blood T cells in healthy people across ages. A second roughly 7 to 11 cycle PCR used barcoded and J-beta primers. TCRdb itself ran the 5' RACE reads through MiXCR, one entry per CDR3 protein. The profile shows some 1,000,000 distinct CDR3 sequences, around 27% of them singletons. V shed 1 base and J shed 8 bases, with 14 bases lying between them. The germline V gene has CDR1 SGHTA and CDR2 FQGNSA. This CDR3 has 15 amino acids. Separately, the same data were catalogued under a study of T cells of mothers and their children.

The TCR sequence derives from a girl aged 2 to 10 in good health. Input material: blood. This chain uses TRBV7-2 with TRBJ1-4, with D maybe TRBD1 (5 bases). CDR3 protein: CASSLEWGGYEKLFF. In DNA, the CDR3 is TGTGCCAGCAGCTTAGAATGGGGGGGATACGAAAAACTGTTTTTT.